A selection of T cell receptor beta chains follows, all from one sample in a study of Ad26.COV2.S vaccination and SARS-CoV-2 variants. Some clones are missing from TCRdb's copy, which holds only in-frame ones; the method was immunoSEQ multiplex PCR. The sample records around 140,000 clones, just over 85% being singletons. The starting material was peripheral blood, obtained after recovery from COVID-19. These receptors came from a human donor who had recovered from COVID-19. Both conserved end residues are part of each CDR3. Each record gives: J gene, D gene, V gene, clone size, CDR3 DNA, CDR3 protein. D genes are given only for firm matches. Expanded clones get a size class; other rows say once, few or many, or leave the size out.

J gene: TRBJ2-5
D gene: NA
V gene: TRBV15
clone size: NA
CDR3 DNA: TGTGCCACCAGCAGAGTAGGGGGTAGCCAGACCCAGTACTTC
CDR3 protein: CATSRVGGSQTQYF

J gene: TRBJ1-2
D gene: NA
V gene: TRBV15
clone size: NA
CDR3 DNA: TGTGCCACCAGCAGCATAGGAGACAGTAACTATGGCTACACCTTC
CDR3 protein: CATSSIGDSNYGYTF

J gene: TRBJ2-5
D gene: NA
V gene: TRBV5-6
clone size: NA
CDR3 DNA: TGTGCCAGCAGCCCGGGTGGGCTCCCGACGGAGACCCAGTACTTC
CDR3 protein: CASSPGGLPTETQYF

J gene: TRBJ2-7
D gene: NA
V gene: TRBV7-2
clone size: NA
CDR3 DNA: TGTGCCAGCAGCTTAGCAGCGAACTACGAGCAGTACTTC
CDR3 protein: CASSLAANYEQYF

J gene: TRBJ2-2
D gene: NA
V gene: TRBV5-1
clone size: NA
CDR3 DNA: TGCGCCAGCAGCTTGGCTACAGGGCGGGCAGGGGAGCTGTTTTTT
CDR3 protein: CASSLATGRAGELFF

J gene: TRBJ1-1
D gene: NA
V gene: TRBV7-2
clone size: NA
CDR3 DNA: TGTGCCAGCAGCCATTGGGGGGGTTTGAACACTGAAGCTTTCTTT
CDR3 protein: CASSHWGGLNTEAFF

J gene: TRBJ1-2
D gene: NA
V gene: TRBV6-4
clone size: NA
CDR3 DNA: TGTGCCAGTCCCTCGGGTCCTAACTATGGCTACACCTTC
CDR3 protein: CASPSGPNYGYTF

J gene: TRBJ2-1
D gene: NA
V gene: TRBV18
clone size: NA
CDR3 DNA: TGTGCCAGCTCACCACCGGCGGTAGCCTACAATGAGCAGTTCTTC
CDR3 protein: CASSPPAVAYNEQFF

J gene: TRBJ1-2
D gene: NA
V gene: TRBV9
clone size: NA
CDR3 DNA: TGTGCCAGCGCCGTAGGGGGGGCCAGGGGAAACTATGGCTACACCTTC
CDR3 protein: CASAVGGARGNYGYTF

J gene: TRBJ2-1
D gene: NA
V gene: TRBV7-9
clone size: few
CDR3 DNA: TGTGCCAGCAGCTTCGGCGGGGACCCCTACAATGAGCAGTTCTTC
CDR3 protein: CASSFGGDPYNEQFF

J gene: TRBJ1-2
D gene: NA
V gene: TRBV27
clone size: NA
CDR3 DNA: TGTGCCAGCAGTTTTAGGTCAGGGAATGGCTACACCTTC
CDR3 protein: CASSFRSGNGYTF

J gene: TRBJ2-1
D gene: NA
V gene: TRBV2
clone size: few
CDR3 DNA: TGTGCCAGCAGTCCCAGGGTCTCCTACAATGAGCAGTTCTTC
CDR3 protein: CASSPRVSYNEQFF

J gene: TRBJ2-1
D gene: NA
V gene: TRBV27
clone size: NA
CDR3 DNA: TGTGCCAGCAGTTTGCAAGGGGGGGTAGGGCAGTTCTTC
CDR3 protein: CASSLQGGVGQFF

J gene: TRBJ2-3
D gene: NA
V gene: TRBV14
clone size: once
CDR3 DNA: TGTGCCAGCAGCCAAGCGACACTCAGCACAGATACGCAGTATTTT
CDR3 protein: CASSQATLSTDTQYF

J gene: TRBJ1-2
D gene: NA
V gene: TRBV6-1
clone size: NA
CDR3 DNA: TGTGCCAGCAGTGAAGGGACGGGCTACACCTTC
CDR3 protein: CASSEGTGYTF

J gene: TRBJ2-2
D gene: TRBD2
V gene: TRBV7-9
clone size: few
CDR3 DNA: TGTGCCAGCAGCTCTCTAGCGGGGGGTTACACCGGGGAGCTGTTTTTT
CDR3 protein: CASSSLAGGYTGELFF

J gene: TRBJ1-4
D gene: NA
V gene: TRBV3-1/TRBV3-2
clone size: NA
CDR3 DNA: TGTGCCAGCACGACGAGGGCAACTAATGAAAAACTGTTTTTT
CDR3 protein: CASTTRATNEKLFF

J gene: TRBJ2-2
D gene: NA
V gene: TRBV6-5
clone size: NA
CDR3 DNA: TGTGCCAGCACAACTCGCGGGGAGAACACCGGGGAGCTGTTTTTT
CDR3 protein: CASTTRGENTGELFF

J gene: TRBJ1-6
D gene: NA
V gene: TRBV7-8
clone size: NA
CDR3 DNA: TGTGCCAGCAGCTGGGTGGGACCGATTAATTCACCCCTCCACTTT
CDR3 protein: CASSWVGPINSPLHF

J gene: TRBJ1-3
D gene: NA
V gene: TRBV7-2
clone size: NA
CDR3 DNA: TGTGCCAGCAGCTTAGCCCAGGGAGTCACTGGAAACACCATATATTTT
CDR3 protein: CASSLAQGVTGNTIYF

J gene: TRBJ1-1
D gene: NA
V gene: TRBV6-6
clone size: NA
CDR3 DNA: TGTGCCAGCAGTTACTCCGGGACACCAATCCCCGGTGCTTTCTTT
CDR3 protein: CASSYSGTPIPGAFF

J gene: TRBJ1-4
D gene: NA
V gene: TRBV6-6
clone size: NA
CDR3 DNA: TGTGCCAGCAGTCCCCGAGGGCTAACAACTAATGAAAAACTGTTTTTT
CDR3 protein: CASSPRGLTTNEKLFF